The rows below give T cell receptor beta chains drawn from one sample of a study of cytomegalovirus exposure and HLA in healthy donors. The protocol was immunoSEQ multiplex PCR, while the TCRdb copy is restricted to in-frame clones and leaves out a portion. The data show roughly 180,000 clones, roughly 75% seen once. Input material: PBMCs. These receptors were taken from a woman aged 25 to 45 in good health and CMV-seronegative. CDR3s include the opening cysteine and the closing phenylalanine or tryptophan. Each record gives: V gene, D gene, J gene, CDR3 protein. D genes are given only for firm matches.

v_gene: TRBV19
d_gene: TRBD1
j_gene: TRBJ2-5
CDR3aa: CASSIGTGGSETQYF

v_gene: TRBV2
d_gene: -
j_gene: TRBJ1-5
CDR3aa: CASSETDSNQPQHF

v_gene: TRBV30
d_gene: -
j_gene: TRBJ1-1
CDR3aa: CAWSFGDRNTEAFF

v_gene: TRBV6-6
d_gene: -
j_gene: TRBJ2-1
CDR3aa: CASRSGVDEQFF

v_gene: TRBV29-1
d_gene: -
j_gene: TRBJ1-2
CDR3aa: CSVVGGVYGYTF

v_gene: TRBV28
d_gene: -
j_gene: TRBJ1-1
CDR3aa: CASDSGEAFF

v_gene: TRBV11-2
d_gene: -
j_gene: TRBJ1-2
CDR3aa: CASSLWDSGDYGYTF

v_gene: TRBV5-1
d_gene: TRBD1
j_gene: TRBJ2-5
CDR3aa: CASSLGGQWGETQYF

v_gene: TRBV5-1
d_gene: -
j_gene: TRBJ1-2
CDR3aa: CASSLASQYYGYTF

v_gene: TRBV6-5
d_gene: -
j_gene: TRBJ2-7
CDR3aa: CASRTTGKFHYEQYF

v_gene: TRBV29-1
d_gene: TRBD1
j_gene: TRBJ1-2
CDR3aa: CSVGPLQGFYGYTF

v_gene: TRBV4-1
d_gene: -
j_gene: TRBJ2-6
CDR3aa: CASSQDQQGEVSGANVLTF

v_gene: TRBV5-1
d_gene: -
j_gene: TRBJ2-3
CDR3aa: CASNPSQGWTDTQYF

v_gene: TRBV5-1
d_gene: -
j_gene: TRBJ2-2
CDR3aa: CASSLMPGNTGELFF

v_gene: TRBV7-6
d_gene: -
j_gene: TRBJ1-1
CDR3aa: CASSLVGVNTEAFF

v_gene: TRBV11-2
d_gene: -
j_gene: TRBJ1-1
CDR3aa: CASSENPRGTEAFF

v_gene: TRBV2
d_gene: TRBD1
j_gene: TRBJ1-1
CDR3aa: CASSGQGGTEAFF

v_gene: TRBV6-5
d_gene: -
j_gene: TRBJ2-1
CDR3aa: CASSYGRANNEQFF

v_gene: TRBV27
d_gene: -
j_gene: TRBJ2-7
CDR3aa: CASKAGNSYEQYF

v_gene: TRBV7-3
d_gene: TRBD2
j_gene: TRBJ2-3
CDR3aa: CASSFTSGGSTDTQYF

v_gene: TRBV14
d_gene: -
j_gene: TRBJ1-1
CDR3aa: CASSQELVRNTEAFF

v_gene: TRBV5-4
d_gene: -
j_gene: TRBJ2-7
CDR3aa: CASSPRGPRDEQYF

v_gene: TRBV7-7
d_gene: TRBD1
j_gene: TRBJ2-2
CDR3aa: CASSLQGWTGELFF

v_gene: TRBV6-5
d_gene: TRBD2
j_gene: TRBJ2-1
CDR3aa: CASSLGLAGNNEQFF

v_gene: TRBV5-1
d_gene: TRBD1
j_gene: TRBJ1-2
CDR3aa: CASSPGGTADEYGYTF

v_gene: TRBV5-1
d_gene: -
j_gene: TRBJ1-5
CDR3aa: CASSRGQPNQPQHF

v_gene: TRBV6-6
d_gene: TRBD1
j_gene: TRBJ1-2
CDR3aa: CASSYTPGGGPGYTF

v_gene: TRBV18
d_gene: TRBD1
j_gene: TRBJ1-1
CDR3aa: CASSPNRGLSAFF

v_gene: TRBV7-9
d_gene: -
j_gene: TRBJ2-7
CDR3aa: CASSLGAGVSYEQYF

v_gene: TRBV5-4
d_gene: TRBD1
j_gene: TRBJ2-5
CDR3aa: CASSLGGGAETQYF

v_gene: TRBV12-5
d_gene: -
j_gene: TRBJ2-7
CDR3aa: CASGLIRVYEQYF

v_gene: TRBV5-1
d_gene: TRBD1
j_gene: TRBJ2-7
CDR3aa: CASSLVGGVGEQYF

v_gene: TRBV2
d_gene: -
j_gene: TRBJ1-2
CDR3aa: CASSVEGRANYGYTF

v_gene: TRBV6-6
d_gene: TRBD1
j_gene: TRBJ2-7
CDR3aa: CASDRGEMEQYF

v_gene: TRBV5-6
d_gene: TRBD2
j_gene: TRBJ2-5
CDR3aa: CASSWDYGQETQYF

v_gene: TRBV7-3
d_gene: -
j_gene: TRBJ2-6
CDR3aa: CASSLIGVSGANVLTF

v_gene: TRBV7-8
d_gene: -
j_gene: TRBJ1-2
CDR3aa: CASSLSSGANYGYTF

v_gene: TRBV6-6
d_gene: -
j_gene: TRBJ1-1
CDR3aa: CASSLLPAGQTEAFF

v_gene: TRBV5-6
d_gene: TRBD1
j_gene: TRBJ2-1
CDR3aa: CASRNQGANYNEQFF

v_gene: TRBV29-1
d_gene: -
j_gene: TRBJ1-6
CDR3aa: CSARRTDNSPLHF

v_gene: TRBV7-9
d_gene: TRBD1
j_gene: TRBJ1-1
CDR3aa: CASSLGQGKNTEAFF

v_gene: TRBV6-6
d_gene: -
j_gene: TRBJ1-4
CDR3aa: CASSQNMGARGEKLFF

v_gene: TRBV2
d_gene: TRBD1
j_gene: TRBJ2-7
CDR3aa: CASKFQGVSYEQYF

v_gene: TRBV7-9
d_gene: TRBD1
j_gene: TRBJ1-1
CDR3aa: CASSLDREYRNTEAFF

v_gene: TRBV18
d_gene: -
j_gene: TRBJ2-5
CDR3aa: CASSPESFSQETQYF

v_gene: TRBV2
d_gene: -
j_gene: TRBJ1-2
CDR3aa: CASNPWQAGYTF

v_gene: TRBV29-1
d_gene: -
j_gene: TRBJ1-1
CDR3aa: CSVNLRLSNTEAFF